The 3 T cell receptor beta chains reported below all come from one sample, sequenced in a study of cytomegalovirus exposure and HLA in healthy donors. PCR primers comprised 60 Vbeta and 13 Jbeta primers. Assay: immunoSEQ multiplex PCR; the TCRdb copy retains only in-frame clones and omits some. The table records 150,000 to 200,000 clones, approximately 84% of them present only once. The source material was PBMCs. The receptors originated from a girl in the first two years of life in good health and CMV-seronegative.

The chain is built from TRBV2 and TRBJ1-2; D is undetermined. CDR1 and CDR2 from the germline V gene are SNHLY and FYNNEI. The CDR3 contains 12 residues. The V gene lost 7 bases and the J gene lost 8 bases, with 14 bases spanning the gap. CDR3 in DNA: TGTGCCAGCAACGTCAGGAGAGGGGGCTACACCTTC. Its protein product is CASNVRRGGYTF.

J is TRBJ2-1 and V is TRBV5-1; 7 nucleotides line up with TRBD2. The length of the CDR3 is 15 residues. Per germline, CDR1 SGHRS and CDR2 YFSETQ. V was clipped by 0 bases and J by 5 bases; unmatched bases: 5. The DNA for the CDR3 is TGCGCCAGCAGCTTGGCGCTAGCGGAGGACAATGAGCAGTTCTTC. As protein: CASSLALAEDNEQFF.

The gene calls are TRBV28 and TRBJ1-5; a possible D gene is TRBD1 (5 bases). The CDR3 contains 14 residues. CDR1 is MDHEN and CDR2 is SYDVKM in the germline V gene. Trimming took off 2 bases at V and 6 bases at J, with 11 bases between the two ends. The CDR3 region is CASSLGQGGQPQHF. The CDR3 DNA is TGTGCCAGCAGTTTAGGGCAGGGAGGTCAGCCCCAGCATTTT.